A single sample gave rise to the 4 T cell receptor beta chains below, sequenced in a study of blood T cell repertoires in COVID-19. Produced via immunoSEQ multiplex PCR; TCRdb's table is partial and in-frame only. The table has some 99,000 clones, around 90% seen once. Sequencing was done on a sample of peripheral blood. Every receptor here comes from a man in his sixties or seventies with acute or convalescent COVID-19.

The chain links TRBV19 to TRBJ2-1, with 7 bases matching TRBD2. The germline V gene has CDR1 LNHDA and CDR2 SQIVND (reference sequence). J gave up 7 bases and V 5 bases, and 5 bases lay outside the gene matches. The CDR3 contains 13 residues. The CDR3 DNA reads as TGTGCCAGTAGTCGACTAGCTGGTAATGAGCAGTTCTTC. It yields the protein CASSRLAGNEQFF.

The chain carries TRBV6-5 and TRBJ1-2; 7 bases match TRBD1. Germline lookup yields CDR1 MNHEY and CDR2 SVGAGI. J gave up 7 bases and V 3 bases, and 8 bases lay outside the gene matches. The CDR3 extends over 14 amino acids. The CDR3 DNA reads TGTGCCAGCAGTTATACCTCAGGGGGAGCTGGCTACACCTTC. It yields the protein CASSYTSGGAGYTF.

J is TRBJ2-1 and V is TRBV5-1; TRBD2 might be the D (5 bases). Germline loops: CDR1 SGHRS, CDR2 YFSETQ. V was cut by 0 bases and J by 7 bases, with 14 bases left in between. CDR3 length: 15 residues. DNA for the CDR3: TGCGCCAGCAGCTTGGGGGGAGCGGCTGGGAATGAGCAGTTCTTC. Protein product: CASSLGGAAGNEQFF.

V is TRBV5-1 and J is TRBJ2-5; 8 bases match TRBD2. This CDR3 is 17 amino acids long. Germline values: CDR1 SGHRS, CDR2 YFSETQ. Trimming at V came to 4 bases and at J to 2 bases, leaving 13 bases not matched to a gene. The CDR3: CASSRLQFGGVQETQYF. The CDR3 DNA is TGCGCCAGCAGCCGTCTTCAGTTCGGGGGGGTTCAAGAGACCCAGTACTTC.